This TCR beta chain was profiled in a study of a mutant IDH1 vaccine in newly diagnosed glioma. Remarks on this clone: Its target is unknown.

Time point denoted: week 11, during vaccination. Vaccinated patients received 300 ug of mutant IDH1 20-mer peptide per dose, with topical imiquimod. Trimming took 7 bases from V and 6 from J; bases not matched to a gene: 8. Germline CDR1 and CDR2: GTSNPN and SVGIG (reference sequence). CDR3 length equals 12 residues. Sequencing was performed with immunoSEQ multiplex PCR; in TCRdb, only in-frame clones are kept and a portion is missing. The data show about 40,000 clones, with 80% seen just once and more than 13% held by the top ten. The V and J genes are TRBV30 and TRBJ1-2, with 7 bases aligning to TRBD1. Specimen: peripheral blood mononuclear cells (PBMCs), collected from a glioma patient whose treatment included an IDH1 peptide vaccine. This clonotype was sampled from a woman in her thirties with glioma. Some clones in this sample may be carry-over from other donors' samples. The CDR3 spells CASPTGKHGYTF. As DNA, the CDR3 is TGTGCCTCGCCGACAGGGAAGCATGGCTACACCTTC.